This T cell receptor beta chain was identified in a study of blood T cell repertoires in COVID-19. Study details: Both acute and convalescent COVID-19 samples were obtained from the United States, Italy and Spain.

Per the study methods: Amplifying reference gene primers gave estimates of nucleated cell counts. The protocol was immunoSEQ multiplex PCR, while the TCRdb copy is restricted to in-frame clones and leaves out a portion. The V and J calls and the clone size are those of that table, but D and trimming were determined from the DNA. This sample carries hundreds of thousands of clones, roughly 90% of them seen once, and the ten largest clones take 2% to 3%. V lost 3 bases and J lost 2, with 17 bases in between. CDR1 and CDR2 from the germline V gene are MRHNA and SNTAGT. This CDR3 region has 16 residues. Recruitment covered some 25 US areas and drew participants whose ages spanned 18 to 89 years. In assigning cohorts, the study relied on participant-reported clinical history.

The chain joins TRBV6-4 to TRBJ2-7, with a tentative D call TRBD1 (6 bases). This TCR came from a man in his 60s who had recovered from COVID-19. The specimen sequenced was PBMCs or T cells enriched from blood (not recorded which). DNA of the CDR3: TGTGCCAGCAGTGAATATGGCAGGGGCAGTACCTACGAGCAGTACTTC. The encoded protein is CASSEYGRGSTYEQYF.